This T cell receptor (beta chain) was retrieved from a study of T cell repertoires in cytomegalovirus infection. Whole-study context: Through public TCR beta signatures, both CMV infection and matching HLA type were indicated.

Study-wide points: Public TCR beta family frequency separated CMV-and-HLA carriers, including in an independent cohort. What dominated the ex vivo response were HLA-C-restricted CMV-specific TCR beta clonotypes.

This clonotype was observed at least ten times. Its matching antigen is unknown. One entry per CDR3 protein, called by TCRdb with MiXCR from the reads. In the table there are about 310,000 distinct CDR3 sequences, approximately 8.9% of which are singletons. V lost 6 bases to trimming and J lost 1 base, with 15 bases between them. The length of the CDR3 is 16 residues. Germline CDR1 MNHEY, CDR2 SMNVEV (reference sequence). This sequence joins TRBV27 and TRBJ2-2, with D unresolved. The material sequenced was PBMCs. This clonotype was obtained from a human donor in good health (CMV status not recorded). Some clones in this sample may be carry-over from other donors' samples. In DNA form, the CDR3 reads TGTGCCAGCAGCTCATGGCAGGCGGTGAACACCGGGGAGCTGTTTTTT. Protein sequence: CASSSWQAVNTGELFF.